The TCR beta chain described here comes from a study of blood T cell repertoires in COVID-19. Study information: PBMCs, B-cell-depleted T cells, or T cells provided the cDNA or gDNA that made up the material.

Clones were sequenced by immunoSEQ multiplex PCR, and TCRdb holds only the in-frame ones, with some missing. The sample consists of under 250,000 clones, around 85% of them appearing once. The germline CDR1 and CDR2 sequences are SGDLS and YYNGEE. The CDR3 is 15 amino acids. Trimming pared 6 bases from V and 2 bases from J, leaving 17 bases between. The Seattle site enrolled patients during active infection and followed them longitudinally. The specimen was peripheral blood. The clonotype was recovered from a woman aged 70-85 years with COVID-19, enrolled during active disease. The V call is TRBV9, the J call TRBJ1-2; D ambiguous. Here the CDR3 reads CASTALATQNYGYTF. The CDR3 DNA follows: TGTGCCAGCACCGCCCTTGCGACTCAGAACTATGGCTACACCTTC.